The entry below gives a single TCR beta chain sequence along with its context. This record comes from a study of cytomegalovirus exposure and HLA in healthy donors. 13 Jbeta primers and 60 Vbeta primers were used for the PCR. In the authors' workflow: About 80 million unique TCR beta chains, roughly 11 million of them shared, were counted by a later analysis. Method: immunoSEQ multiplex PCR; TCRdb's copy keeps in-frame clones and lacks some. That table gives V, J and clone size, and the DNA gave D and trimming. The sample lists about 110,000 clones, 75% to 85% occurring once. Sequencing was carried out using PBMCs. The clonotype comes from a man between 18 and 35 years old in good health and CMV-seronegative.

The CDR3 nucleotides read TGTAGCAGCAGCCGACATACAGGGGGCAATGAAAAACTGTTTTTT. It specifies CSSSRHTGGNEKLFF. The rearrangement links TRBV7-9 to TRBJ1-4; 9 bases agree with TRBD1. The CDR3 consists of 15 residues. Germline CDR1 reads SEHNR; CDR2 reads FQNEAQ (reference sequence).